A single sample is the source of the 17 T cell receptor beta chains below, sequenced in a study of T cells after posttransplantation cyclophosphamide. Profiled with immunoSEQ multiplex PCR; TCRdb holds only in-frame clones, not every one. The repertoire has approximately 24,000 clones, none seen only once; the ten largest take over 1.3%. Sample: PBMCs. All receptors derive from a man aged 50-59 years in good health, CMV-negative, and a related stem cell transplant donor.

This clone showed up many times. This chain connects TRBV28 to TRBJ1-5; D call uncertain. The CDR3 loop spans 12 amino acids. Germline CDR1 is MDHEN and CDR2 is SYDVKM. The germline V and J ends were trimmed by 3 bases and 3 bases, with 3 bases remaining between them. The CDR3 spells CASSFHNQPQHF. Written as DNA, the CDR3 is TGTGCCAGCAGTTTTCACAATCAGCCCCAGCATTTT.

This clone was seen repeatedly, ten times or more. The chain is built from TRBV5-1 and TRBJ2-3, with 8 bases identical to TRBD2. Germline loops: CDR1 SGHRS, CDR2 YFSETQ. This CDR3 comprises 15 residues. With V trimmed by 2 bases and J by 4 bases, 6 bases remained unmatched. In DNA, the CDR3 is TGCGCCAGCAGCTTAAGAGCGGGAGTCTCAGATACGCAGTATTTT. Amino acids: CASSLRAGVSDTQYF.

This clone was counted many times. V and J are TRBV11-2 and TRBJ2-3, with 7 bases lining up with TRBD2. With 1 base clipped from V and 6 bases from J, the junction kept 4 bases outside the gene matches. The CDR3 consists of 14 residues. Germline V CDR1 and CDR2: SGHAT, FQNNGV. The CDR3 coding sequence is TGTGCCAGCAGCTTAGGGCGGGGGAAGGATACGCAGTATTTT. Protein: CASSLGRGKDTQYF.

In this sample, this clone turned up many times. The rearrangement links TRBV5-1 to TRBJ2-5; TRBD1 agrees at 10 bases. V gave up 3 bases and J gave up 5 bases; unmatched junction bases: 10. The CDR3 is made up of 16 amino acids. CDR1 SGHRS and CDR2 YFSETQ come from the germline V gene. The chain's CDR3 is CASSSGTGAFGETQYF. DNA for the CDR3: TGCGCCAGCAGCTCCGGGACAGGGGCATTCGGGGAGACCCAGTACTTC.

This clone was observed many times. The CDR3 coding sequence is TGTGCCAGCAGTGACGGGACTAGAATCGGGACCCAGTACTTC. This encodes CASSDGTRIGTQYF. The V and J genes are TRBV6-1 and TRBJ2-5, with 8 bases lining up with TRBD2. Germline V CDR1 and CDR2: MNHNS, SASEGT. After removal of 3 bases from V and 7 bases from J, the junction contained 7 bases not matched to a gene. The CDR3 has 14 residues.

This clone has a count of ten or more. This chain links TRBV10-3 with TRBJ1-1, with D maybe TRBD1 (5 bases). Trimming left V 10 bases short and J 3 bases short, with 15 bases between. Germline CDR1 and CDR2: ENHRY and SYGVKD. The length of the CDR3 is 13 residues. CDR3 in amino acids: CATKTGRYTEAFF. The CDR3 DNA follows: TGTGCCACAAAAACAGGCCGGTACACTGAAGCTTTCTTT.

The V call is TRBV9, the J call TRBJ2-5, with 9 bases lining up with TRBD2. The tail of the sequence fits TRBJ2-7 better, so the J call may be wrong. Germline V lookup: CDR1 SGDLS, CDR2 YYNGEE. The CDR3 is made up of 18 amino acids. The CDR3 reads CASSVDPSSGKSSYEQYF. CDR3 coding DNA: TGTGCCAGCAGCGTAGATCCCTCTAGCGGGAAAAGCTCCTACGAGCAGTACTTC.

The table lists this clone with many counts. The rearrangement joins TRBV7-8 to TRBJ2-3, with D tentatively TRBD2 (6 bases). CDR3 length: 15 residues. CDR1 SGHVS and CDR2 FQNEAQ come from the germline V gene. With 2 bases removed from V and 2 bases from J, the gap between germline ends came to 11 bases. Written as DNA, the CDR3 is TGTGCCAGCAGCTTATTGGGGGGAACCACAGATACGCAGTATTTT. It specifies CASSLLGGTTDTQYF.

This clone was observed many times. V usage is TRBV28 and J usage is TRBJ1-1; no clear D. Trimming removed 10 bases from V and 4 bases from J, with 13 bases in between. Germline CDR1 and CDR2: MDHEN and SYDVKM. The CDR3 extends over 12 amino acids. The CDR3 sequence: CATLQRTTEAFF. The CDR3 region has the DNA TGTGCCACCCTCCAGCGAACCACTGAAGCTTTCTTT.

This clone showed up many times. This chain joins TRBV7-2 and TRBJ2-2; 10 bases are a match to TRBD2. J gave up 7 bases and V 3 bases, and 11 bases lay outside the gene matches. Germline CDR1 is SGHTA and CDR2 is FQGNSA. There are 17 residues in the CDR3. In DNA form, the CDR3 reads TGTGCCAGCAGCTTGCTAGCGGGGGCTGCCGTGCGCGGGGAGCTGTTTTTT. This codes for CASSLLAGAAVRGELFF. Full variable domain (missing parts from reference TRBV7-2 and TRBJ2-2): GAGVSQSPSNKVTEKGKDVELRCDPISGHTALYWYRQSLGQGLEFLIYFQGNSAPDKSGLPSDRFSAERTGGSVSTLTIQRTQQEDSAVYLCASSLLAGAAVRGELFFGEGSRLTVL.

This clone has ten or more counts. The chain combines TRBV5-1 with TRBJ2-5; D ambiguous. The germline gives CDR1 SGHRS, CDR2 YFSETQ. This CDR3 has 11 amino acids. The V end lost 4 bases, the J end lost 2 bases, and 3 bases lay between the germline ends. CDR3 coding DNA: TGCGCCAGCAGCGTACAAGAGACCCAGTACTTC. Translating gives CASSVQETQYF. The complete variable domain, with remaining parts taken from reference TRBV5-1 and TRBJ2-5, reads KAGVTQTPRYLIKTRGQQVTLSCSPISGHRSVSWYQQTPGQGLQFLFEYFSETQRNKGNFPGRFSGRQFSNSRSEMNVSTLELGDSALYLCASSVQETQYFGPGTRLLVL.

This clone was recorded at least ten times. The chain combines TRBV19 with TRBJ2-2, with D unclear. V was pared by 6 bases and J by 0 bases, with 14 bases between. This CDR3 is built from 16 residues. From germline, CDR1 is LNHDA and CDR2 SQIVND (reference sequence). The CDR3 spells CASRSGKASNTGELFF. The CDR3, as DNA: TGTGCCAGTAGGTCAGGAAAAGCATCGAACACCGGGGAGCTGTTTTTT.

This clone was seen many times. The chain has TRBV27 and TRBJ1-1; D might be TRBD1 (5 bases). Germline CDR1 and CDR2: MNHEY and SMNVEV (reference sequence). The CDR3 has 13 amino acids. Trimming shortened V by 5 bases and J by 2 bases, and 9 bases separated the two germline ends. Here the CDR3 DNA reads TGTGCCAGCAGTCCCCAGGGTAACACTGAAGCTTTCTTT. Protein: CASSPQGNTEAFF.

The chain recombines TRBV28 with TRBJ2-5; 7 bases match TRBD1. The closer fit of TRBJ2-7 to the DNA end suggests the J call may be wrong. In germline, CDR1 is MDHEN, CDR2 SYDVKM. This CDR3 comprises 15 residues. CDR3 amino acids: CASSLTTGTVYEQYF. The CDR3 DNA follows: TGTGCCAGCAGTTTAACAACCGGGACAGTTTACGAGCAGTACTTC.

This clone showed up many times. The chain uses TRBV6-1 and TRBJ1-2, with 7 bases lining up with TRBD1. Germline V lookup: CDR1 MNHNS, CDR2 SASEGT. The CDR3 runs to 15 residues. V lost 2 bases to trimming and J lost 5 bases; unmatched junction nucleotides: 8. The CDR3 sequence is CASSERSTGAYGYTF. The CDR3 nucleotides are TGTGCCAGCAGTGAACGGAGTACAGGGGCTTATGGCTACACCTTC.

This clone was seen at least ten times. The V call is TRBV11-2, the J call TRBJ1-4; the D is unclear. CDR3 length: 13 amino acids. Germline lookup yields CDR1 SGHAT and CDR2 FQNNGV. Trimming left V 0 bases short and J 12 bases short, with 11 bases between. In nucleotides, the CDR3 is TGTGCCAGCAGCTTAGATCGGGCGAGGGAACTGTTTTTT. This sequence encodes CASSLDRARELFF.

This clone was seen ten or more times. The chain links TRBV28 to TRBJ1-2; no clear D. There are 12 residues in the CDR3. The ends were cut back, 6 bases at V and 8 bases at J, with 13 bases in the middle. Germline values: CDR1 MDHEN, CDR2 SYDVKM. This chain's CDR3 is CASSTLSTGYTF. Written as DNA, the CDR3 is TGTGCCAGCAGCACTCTTAGTACCGGCTACACCTTC.